The source of this TCR beta chain is a study of control samples from healthy donors and cancer patients. Only in-frame clones appear in the TCRdb table, and some are missing; sequencing was by immunoSEQ multiplex PCR. The sample includes 80,000 or so clones, around 91% of them seen just once. Germline V gene lookup returns CDR1 SGHKS and CDR2 YYEKEE (reference sequence). V shed 7 bases and J shed 3 bases, with 10 bases lying between them. The CDR3 covers 12 residues. Source material: blood. The receptor's source is a man aged 50 or older in good health. The chain employs TRBV5-5 and TRBJ1-1; D gene ambiguous. The CDR3 sequence: CASHYGDTEAFF. The CDR3 DNA is TGTGCCAGCCACTACGGAGACACTGAAGCTTTCTTT. Combining the CDR3 with reference TRBV5-5 and TRBJ1-1 gives the whole variable domain DAGVTQSPTHLIKTRGQQVTLRCSPISGHKSVSWYQQVLGQGPQFIFQYYEKEERGRGNFPDRFSARQFPNYSSELNVNALLLGDSALYLCASHYGDTEAFFGQGTRLTVV.